This T cell receptor beta chain is from a study of T cell responses to AZD1222 COVID-19 vaccine. Data came from immunoSEQ multiplex PCR; TCRdb stores just in-frame clones and leaves some out. The data contain about 120,000 clones, approximately 84% of them seen just once; the ten biggest clones take up about 7.8%. The V gene's germline CDR1 is LGHNA and CDR2 YNFKEQ. Trimming left V 5 bases short and J 0 bases short, with 8 bases between. CDR3 length equals 14 residues. The specimen was peripheral blood, collected on day 0 of AZD1222 vaccination. This receptor was obtained from an adult in good health. The gene calls are TRBV4-2 and TRBJ1-5; D not resolved. In DNA, the CDR3 is TGTGCCAGCAGCGAACAGAGTAGCAATCAGCCCCAGCATTTT. This encodes CASSEQSSNQPQHF.